This paragraph covers one TCR beta chain sequence. The antigen this receptor binds is unknown. No much larger clone is present one base from it, and per-base qualities are unavailable. Receptor libraries were prepared by 5' RACE. Sequenced on an Illumina HiSeq 2500. A second PCR of about 6 to 12 cycles was run with a J-beta primer mix and a sample-barcoded 5' primer. A unique molecular identifier was introduced onto each TCR beta cDNA molecule by a template-switch 5' adaptor carrying 12 random nucleotides. Each sample yielded at least 3 million CDR3-containing paired-end reads. All of the RNA was converted into first-strand cDNA using the Mint cDNA synthesis kit, with a TRBC-specific oligonucleotide serving as the primer. Following uracil-DNA glycosylase treatment, all cDNA underwent a first 18-cycle PCR with the universal primers M1SS and BC2_uni_R. As for the original processing: Each sample was normalized by randomly selecting 1 million high-quality reads, each carrying a distinct molecular identifier. Reads with shared molecular identifiers were discarded instead of being binned into consensus sequences. CDR3 identification, clonotype clustering and error correction used MiTCR with a Q25 quality threshold and the strictest error-elimination algorithm. A nonparametric unseen species model with Euler transformation was used to estimate a lower bound on total TCR beta diversity. The public reads were run again by TCRdb, first through fastp at Q25 and then through MiXCR, and only productive beta chains were kept. Duplicate CDR3 protein sequences are folded into a single record with the most common DNA and genes. Here the V and J calls rest on TCRdb's processing, not on the authors' analysis. The sample contains roughly 730,000 distinct CDR3 sequences, approximately 53% of them found a single time. Together, the top ten hold approximately 24% of the sample.

Ends trimmed: V by 5 bases, J by 8 bases; bases unmatched to a gene: 12. Inclusive of the bounding cysteine and phenylalanine, the CDR3 is 16 residues long. Only CDR3 DNA remains: 48 bases, in frame from the first base. Looking up the germline V gene yields CDR1 MDHEN and CDR2 SYDVKM. Donors were a few dozen systemically healthy Caucasian individuals from Russia aged roughly 6 to 95 years. About 9.6 milliliters of peripheral blood were collected from each donor into EDTA-treated Vacutainer tubes. Ficoll-Paque density-gradient centrifugation was used to isolate PBMCs, with at least 6 million obtained per sample. Trizol reagent was used to extract total RNA from the PBMCs, yielding at least 5 micrograms per sample. The percentages of naive CD45RAhigh/CD27high T cells were determined by flow cytometry on a PBMC aliquot from every donor. This sample was included in a study of blood T cells in healthy people across ages (dated by TCRdb to between 2015 and 2016). With regard to the full study: In model experiments, roughly one uniquely barcoded TCR beta cDNA molecule per two T cells was captured by template switching. Age-related changes in TCR beta repertoire diversity were measured in the study by deep sequencing normalized with unique cDNA molecular identifiers. For two donors (one aged 18 to 30 and one aged 80 or older), the study analyzed two additional independent replicas of 1 million unique cDNA reads from the same blood draw. The donors were divided into four age groups: young (average around 16 years), middle-aged (about 39), aged (approximately 62) and long-lived (82). Donors of different ages were randomly distributed across sequencing lanes to avoid experimental bias.

Paper-wide results and their limitations: Because the CMV infection status of the donors was unknown, age-related changes in expanded clonotypes may potentially have been confounded. Compared with the aged group, the long-lived group had more naive CD4+ T cells, fewer expanded clones and increased TCR diversity, a pattern suggesting age selection. The percentage of naive T cells measured by flow cytometry correlated strongly with observed TCR beta diversity. As age increased, observed TCR beta diversity per million T cells dropped in a roughly linear way, and a significant reduction was already evident by age 40. Estimates of total diversity based on one million sequenced T cells were considered lower bounds and underestimates. Bulk unsorted PBMC profiling prevented conclusive comparison of naive and antigen-experienced compartments.

Sequenced input: blood. The TCR sequence derives from a man between 35 and 55 years old in good health. Here the chain combines TRBV28 and TRBJ1-2, and 12 bases in between align with TRBD1. The nucleotides read TGTGCCAGCAGTGCCTTCGGGGACAGGGGGCGCGGAGGCTACACCTTC. Its protein reads: CASSAFGDRGRGGYTF.